The 17 T cell receptor delta chains below all came from one sample that was sequenced in a study of γδ T cells in repeated Plasmodium falciparum infection. TCRdb fed the multiplex PCR reads to CATT. The sample has 75,000 to 95,000 delta-chain clones; roughly 0.98% are singletons. Flow sorting of PBMC yielded separate Vgamma9/Vdelta2+ and Vdelta2-negative gammadelta T cell populations for bulk repertoire analysis. The sample comprised gamma-delta T cells from blood. These receptors were obtained from a pool of human donors (malaria-infected and uninfected, not separated).

This clone was detected many times. The chain combines TRDV2 with TRDJ1, with 11 nucleotides matching TRDD3. V dropped 0 bases and J dropped 0; count of bases not matched to a gene: 8. Germline lookup yields CDR1 GEAIGNYY and CDR2 EKD. This CDR3 is 18 amino acids long. CDR3 nucleotide sequence: TGTGCCTGTGACACCTTACTGGGGGATAACCCGTACACCGATAAACTCATCTTT. Translation gives CACDTLLGDNPYTDKLIF.

This clone appeared a few times. The TCRdb protein, from a much larger clone, departs from this DNA's translation at residue 5, likely by read error; the protein shown derives from the DNA. This chain uses TRDV2 with TRDJ1; TRDD3 agrees at 8 bases. The CDR3 extends over 19 amino acids. Trimming removed 3 bases from V and 0 bases from J; junction bases left unmatched: 17. Germline V gives CDR1 GEAIGNYY, CDR2 EKD. The CDR3 reads CACDGRRVLGDPHTDKLIF. The DNA for the CDR3 is TGTGCCTGTGACGGCCGGAGGGTTCTGGGGGACCCCCACACCGATAAACTCATCTTT.

This clone was picked up a small number of times. This DNA's translation differs at residue 17 from TCRdb's protein, which comes from a much larger clone; a read error is likely, and the protein shown is translated from the DNA. V gene TRDV1 was called; the J gene was not; the table assigns TRDD3, which was not confirmed against the DNA. Per germline, CDR1 TSWWSYY and CDR2 QGS. The CDR3 is made up of 18 amino acids. This CDR3 is CALGETGTVVQNTDKLTF. The CDR3 nucleotides read TGTGCTCTTGGGGAAACGGGAACGGTCGTACAAAACACCGATAAACTCACCTTT.

A remark on this clone: This probably arose from a read error, given a far larger clone one base away. Distinct nucleotide sequences in the sample also encode this CDR3. V gene TRDV2 combines with J gene TRDJ1, with TRDD3 matching over 11 bases. TCRdb leaves out the J gene; it was filled in here by matching the DNA to germline. The CDR3 runs 18 residues. Germline V CDR1 and CDR2: GEAIGNYY, EKD. In nucleotides, the CDR3 is TGTGCCTGTGACCCTCGGAGTGGGGGATACGGTTGGGCCGACAAACTCATCTTT. Residues: CACDPRSGGYGWADKLIF.

This clone occurred a few times. A far larger clone is a single base away, which makes a read error likely. The chain is built from TRDV1 and TRDJ1; 12 bases agree with TRDD3. TCRdb leaves out the J gene; it was filled in here by matching the DNA to germline. This CDR3 is 22 amino acids long. Per germline, CDR1 TSWWSYY and CDR2 QGS. CDR3 nucleotide sequence: TGTGCTCTCGGGGGCGGGAGCTGTCATACTGGGGGATACTCGGGGGTCCACCATAAACTCATCTTT. Amino acids: CALGGGSCHTGGYSGVHHKLIF.

On this clone: The translation of this DNA and the TCRdb protein of a much larger clone differ at residue 9, probably owing to a read error; the protein shown here is translated from the DNA. The V call is TRDV1, the J call TRDJ1; TRDD3 aligns across 9 bases. CDR1 is TSWWSYY, CDR2 QGS, per germline. The CDR3 consists of 18 residues. With V trimmed by 1 base and J by 3 bases, 12 bases remained unmatched. In nucleotides, the CDR3 is TGTGCTCTTGGGGAACCGGCTGACGGGGGGATACCGGCCGATAAACTCATCTTT. Translation: CALGEPADGGIPADKLIF.

This clone was counted only a few times. This DNA's translation differs at residue 5 from TCRdb's protein, which comes from a much larger clone; a read error is likely, and the protein shown is translated from the DNA. The chain combines TRDV2 with TRDJ3; TRDD3 matches at 8 bases. Assignment of the J gene here rests on matching the DNA to germline, because TCRdb gives none. The CDR3 loop spans 19 amino acids. Germline lookup yields CDR1 GEAIGNYY and CDR2 EKD. Trimming cost V 2 bases and J 0 bases; bases outside gene matches: 8. The CDR3: CACDRASWGSSWDTRQMFF. The CDR3 bases are TGTGCCTGTGACAGAGCGTCCTGGGGGAGCTCCTGGGACACCCGACAGATGTTTTTC.

Comments on this clone: TCRdb's protein, taken from a much larger clone, differs from this DNA's translation at residue 8, likely owing to a read error; the protein displayed comes from the DNA. The genes are TRDV2 and TRDJ1; maybe TRDD3 (5 bases). CDR3 size: 16 residues. Trimming took 0 bases from V and 1 from J, leaving 14 bases between them. The germline gives CDR1 GEAIGNYY, CDR2 EKD. The CDR3 loop reads CACDTAWVISTDKLIF. The CDR3 DNA sequence: TGTGCCTGTGACACCGCCTGGGTGATCAGCACCGATAAACTCATCTTT.

This clone occurred a few times. A far more abundant clone sits one base away, making this likely a read error. Other nucleotide sequences in the sample specify the same CDR3. V usage is TRDV2 and J usage is TRDJ1; tentatively, D is TRDD1 (5 bases). TCRdb leaves out the J gene; it was filled in here by matching the DNA to germline. This CDR3 has 13 amino acids. Per germline, CDR1 GEAIGNYY and CDR2 EKD. The CDR3 loop reads CACDTIGSDKLIF. DNA of the CDR3: TGTGCCTGCGACACAATAGGTTCCGATAAACTCATCTTT.

Turning to this clone: TCRdb lists the protein of a much larger clone for this DNA, which differs at residue 15, so this is likely a read error; the protein given here is translated from the DNA itself. V is TRDV2 and J is TRDJ1, with TRDD3 matching over 7 bases. TCRdb leaves out the J gene; it was filled in here by matching the DNA to germline. CDR1 GEAIGNYY and CDR2 EKD come from the germline V gene. The CDR3 runs to 18 residues. The CDR3 reads CACDTMEGGSPYTDRLIF. The CDR3 bases are TGTGCCTGTGACACGATGGAAGGGGGATCCCCGTACACCGATAGACTCATCTTT.

The table lists this clone with a few counts. The protein recorded in TCRdb matches a much larger clone and deviates from this DNA's translation at residue 23, suggesting a read error; the protein here is obtained by translating the DNA. J is TRDJ1 and V is TRDV1, with TRDD3 identical over 10 bases. From germline, CDR1 is TSWWSYY and CDR2 QGS. The CDR3 spans 25 residues. CDR3 amino acids: CALGEPPNSYGDVLGDFPYTDKPIF. The DNA of the CDR3 is TGTGCTCTTGGGGAACCCCCCAATTCCTACGGGGACGTACTGGGGGATTTTCCCTACACCGATAAACCCATCTTT.

This clone was detected ten times or more. The V call is TRDV2, the J call TRDJ1; 7 positions match TRDD3. V gave up 0 bases and J gave up 10 bases; unmatched junction bases: 31. Germline-derived CDR1 and CDR2 are GEAIGNYY and EKD. The CDR3 loop spans 21 amino acids. This CDR3 reads CACDTLLSLDQATVLGNPLIF. As DNA, the CDR3 is TGTGCCTGTGACACCCTTTTGTCCCTAGACCAAGCTACCGTACTGGGGAATCCACTCATCTTT.

Notes on this clone: TCRdb lists the protein of a much larger clone for this DNA, which differs at residue 16, so this is likely a read error; the protein given here is translated from the DNA itself. The chain couples TRDV2 to TRDJ1; 8 positions match TRDD3. CDR3 size: 17 residues. CDR1 is GEAIGNYY, CDR2 EKD, per germline. In DNA form, the CDR3 reads TGTGCCTGTGACCTTAGAGCTGGGGGACCGTACACCGATAAACTCACCTTT. Protein: CACDLRAGGPYTDKLTF.

This clone has only a few counts. The protein in TCRdb stems from a much larger clone and differs at residue 6 from this DNA's translation, likely a read error; here the protein is translated from the DNA. The chain recombines TRDV2 with TRDJ2, with 10 bases aligning to TRDD3. TCRdb carries no J gene annotation; the J gene was assigned here by matching the DNA with germline. Germline CDR1 reads GEAIGNYY; CDR2 reads EKD. Losses at the gene ends were 1 base for V and 2 bases for J; bases not matched to a gene: 15. The CDR3 covers 20 residues. The CDR3 nucleotides are TGTGCCTGTGACACTGTCCCTACTGGGGGATTAATTGAGTTGACAGCACAACTCTTCTTT. Its protein product is CACDTVPTGGLIELTAQLFF.

In the case of this clone: This DNA's translation and the protein TCRdb lists, from a much larger clone, do not match at residue 17, likely due to a read error; the protein shown is translated from the DNA. CDR3 nucleotides: TGTGCTTATAGGAGTAAGATTTCCTTCCTAGACCCTACTGGGGGACACTGGACCGATAAACTCATCTTT. Translated, it gives CAYRSKISFLDPTGGHWTDKLIF. V and J are TRAV38-2/DV8 and TRDJ1, with a possible D match to TRDD3 (9 bases). As TCRdb names no J gene, one was assigned here on the basis of a DNA match to germline. The length of the CDR3 is 23 residues. Trimming left V 2 bases short and J 2 bases short, with 37 bases between. Per the germline V gene, CDR1 is TSESDYY and CDR2 is QEAYKQQN.

This clone has a count of ten or more. Other nucleotide sequences in the sample specify the same CDR3. The chain recombines TRDV1 with TRDJ2; D not certain. The germline V gene encodes CDR1 TSWWSYY and CDR2 QGS. V lost 4 bases and J lost 7, with 28 bases in between. The CDR3 length is 19 residues. The CDR3 spells CALGGRREHTGCCEAQLFF. CDR3 DNA: TGTGCTCTTGGGGGAAGGAGGGAGCATACCGGCTGTTGCGAAGCACAACTCTTCTTT.

Notes on this clone: A far bigger clonotype differs at one base, so this is likely a read error. Other nucleotide sequences from this sample produce the same CDR3. The V call is TRDV2, the J call TRDJ1; a weak D match, TRDD3 (6 bases). Trimming shortened V by 4 bases and J by 3 bases, and 20 bases separated the two germline ends. The CDR3 totals 16 residues. Germline loops: CDR1 GEAIGNYY, CDR2 EKD. This chain's CDR3 is CACEGGGPPSADKLIF. DNA of the CDR3: TGTGCCTGTGAGGGTGGGGGTCCCCCTTCGGCCGATAAACTCATCTTT.